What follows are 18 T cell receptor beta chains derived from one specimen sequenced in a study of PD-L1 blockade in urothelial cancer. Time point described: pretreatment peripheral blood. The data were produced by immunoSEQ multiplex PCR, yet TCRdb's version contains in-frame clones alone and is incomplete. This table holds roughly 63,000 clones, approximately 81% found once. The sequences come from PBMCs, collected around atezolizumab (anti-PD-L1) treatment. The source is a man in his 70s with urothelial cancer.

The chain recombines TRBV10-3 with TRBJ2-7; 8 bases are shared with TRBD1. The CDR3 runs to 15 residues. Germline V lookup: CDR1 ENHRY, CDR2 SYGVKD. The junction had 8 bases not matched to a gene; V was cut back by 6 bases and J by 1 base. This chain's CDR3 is CAIRKDRDGSYEQYF. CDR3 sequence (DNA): TGTGCCATCAGAAAGGACAGGGATGGGTCCTACGAGCAGTACTTC.

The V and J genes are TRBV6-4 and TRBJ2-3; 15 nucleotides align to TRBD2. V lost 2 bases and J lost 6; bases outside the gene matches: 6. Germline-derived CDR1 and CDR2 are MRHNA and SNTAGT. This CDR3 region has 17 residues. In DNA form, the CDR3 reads TGTGCCAGCAGTGACCGAGGACTAGCGGGAGGGCCCGATACGCAGTATTTT. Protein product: CASSDRGLAGGPDTQYF.

Written as DNA, the CDR3 is TGTGCCAGCAGCGTTGGTACAGGGGGCTTGAGAAACACCATATATTTT. This codes for CASSVGTGGLRNTIYF. The chain recombines TRBV9 with TRBJ1-3; 9 bases are a match to TRBD1. Per germline, CDR1 SGDLS and CDR2 YYNGEE. The V segment lost 2 bases and the J segment 5 bases; nucleotides outside the gene matches: 8. CDR3 length equals 16 residues.

The CDR3 region is CASSLGGLSSYEQYF. The CDR3 nucleotides are TGTGCCAGCAGCTTAGGCGGGCTCAGCTCCTACGAGCAGTACTTC. The gene calls are TRBV7-2 and TRBJ2-7, with D possibly being TRBD2 (5 bases). V was cut by 1 base and J by 0 bases, with 10 bases left in between. Germline CDR1 is SGHTA and CDR2 is FQGNSA. This CDR3 is built from 15 residues. Full variable domain (rest looked up from reference TRBV7-2 and TRBJ2-7): GAGVSQSPSNKVTEKGKDVELRCDPISGHTALYWYRQSLGQGLEFLIYFQGNSAPDKSGLPSDRFSAERTGGSVSTLTIQRTQQEDSAVYLCASSLGGLSSYEQYFGPGTRLTVT.

The CDR3 protein is CASSLVRGMINEQFF. CDR3 DNA: TGCGCCAGCAGCTTGGTTAGGGGAATGATCAATGAGCAGTTCTTC. The chain links TRBV5-1 to TRBJ2-1; D may be TRBD1 (5 bases). The germline V gene encodes CDR1 SGHRS and CDR2 YFSETQ. The V gene lost 0 bases and the J gene lost 6 bases, with 13 bases spanning the gap. CDR3 size: 15 residues.

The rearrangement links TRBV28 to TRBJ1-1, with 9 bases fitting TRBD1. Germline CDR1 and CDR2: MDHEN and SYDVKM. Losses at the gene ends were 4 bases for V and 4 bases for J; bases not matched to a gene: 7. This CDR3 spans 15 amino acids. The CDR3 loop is CASSYRDRVLTEAFF. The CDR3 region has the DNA TGTGCCAGCAGTTATCGGGACAGGGTCCTCACTGAAGCTTTCTTT.

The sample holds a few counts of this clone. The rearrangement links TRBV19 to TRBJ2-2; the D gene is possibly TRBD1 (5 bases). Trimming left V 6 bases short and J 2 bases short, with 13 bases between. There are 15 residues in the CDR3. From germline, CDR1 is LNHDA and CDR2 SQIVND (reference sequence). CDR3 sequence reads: CASRAGLGNTGELFF. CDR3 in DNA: TGTGCCAGTAGGGCAGGGCTGGGAAACACCGGGGAGCTGTTTTTT.

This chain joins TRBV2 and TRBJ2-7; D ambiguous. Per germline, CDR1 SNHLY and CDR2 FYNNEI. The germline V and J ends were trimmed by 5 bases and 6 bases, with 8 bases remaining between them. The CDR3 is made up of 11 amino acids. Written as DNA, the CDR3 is TGTGCCAGCAGTTTGGCCGCCGAGCAGTACTTC. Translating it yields CASSLAAEQYF.

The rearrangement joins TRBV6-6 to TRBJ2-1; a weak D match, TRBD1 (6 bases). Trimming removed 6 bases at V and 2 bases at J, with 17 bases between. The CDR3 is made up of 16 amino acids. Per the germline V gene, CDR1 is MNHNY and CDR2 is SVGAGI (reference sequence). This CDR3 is CASSSARQVTYNEQFF. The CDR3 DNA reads TGTGCCAGCAGCAGCGCTCGACAGGTTACCTACAATGAGCAGTTCTTC.

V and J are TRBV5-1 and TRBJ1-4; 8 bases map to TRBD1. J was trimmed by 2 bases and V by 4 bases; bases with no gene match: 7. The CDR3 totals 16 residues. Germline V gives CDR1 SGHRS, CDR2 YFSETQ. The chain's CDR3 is CASSRGQGSTNEKLFF. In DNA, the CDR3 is TGCGCCAGCAGCCGTGGACAGGGATCGACTAATGAAAAACTGTTTTTT.

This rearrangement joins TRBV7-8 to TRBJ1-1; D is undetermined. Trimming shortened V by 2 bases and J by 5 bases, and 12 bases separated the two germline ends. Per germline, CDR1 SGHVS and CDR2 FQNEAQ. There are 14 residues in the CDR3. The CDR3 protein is CASSLSGYRTEAFF. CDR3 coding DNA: TGTGCCAGCAGCTTAAGCGGGTACCGGACTGAAGCTTTCTTT.

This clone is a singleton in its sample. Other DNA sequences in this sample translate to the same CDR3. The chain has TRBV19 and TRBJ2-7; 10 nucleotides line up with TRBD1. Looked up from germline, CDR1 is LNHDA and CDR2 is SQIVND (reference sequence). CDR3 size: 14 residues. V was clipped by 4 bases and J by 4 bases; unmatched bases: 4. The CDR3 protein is CASSTRQGAYEQYF. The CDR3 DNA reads TGTGCCAGTAGTACCCGACAGGGGGCATACGAGCAGTACTTC.

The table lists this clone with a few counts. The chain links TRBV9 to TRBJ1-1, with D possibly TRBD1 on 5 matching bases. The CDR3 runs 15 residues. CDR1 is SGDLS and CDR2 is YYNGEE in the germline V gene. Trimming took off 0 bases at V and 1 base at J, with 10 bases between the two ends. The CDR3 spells CASSVAGRGNTEAFF. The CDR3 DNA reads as TGTGCCAGCAGCGTAGCTGGTAGGGGGAACACTGAAGCTTTCTTT.

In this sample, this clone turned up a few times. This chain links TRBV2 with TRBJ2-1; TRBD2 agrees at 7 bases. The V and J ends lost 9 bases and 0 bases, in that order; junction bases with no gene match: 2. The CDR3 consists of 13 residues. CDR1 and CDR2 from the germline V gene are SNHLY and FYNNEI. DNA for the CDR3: TGTGCCAGTGGGGGGGTCTCCTACAATGAGCAGTTCTTC. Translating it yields CASGGVSYNEQFF. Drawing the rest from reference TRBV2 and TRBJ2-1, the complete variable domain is EPEVTQTPSHQVTQMGQEVILRCVPISNHLYFYWYRQILGQKVEFLVSFYNNEISEKSEIFDDQFSVERPDGSNFTLKIRSTKLEDSAMYFCASGGVSYNEQFFGPGTRLTVL.

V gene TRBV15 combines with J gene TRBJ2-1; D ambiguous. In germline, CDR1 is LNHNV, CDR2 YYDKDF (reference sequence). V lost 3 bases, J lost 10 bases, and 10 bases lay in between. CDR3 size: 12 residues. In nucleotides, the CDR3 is TGTGCCACCAGCAGTACGGGTAGGGAGCAGTTCTTC. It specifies CATSSTGREQFF.

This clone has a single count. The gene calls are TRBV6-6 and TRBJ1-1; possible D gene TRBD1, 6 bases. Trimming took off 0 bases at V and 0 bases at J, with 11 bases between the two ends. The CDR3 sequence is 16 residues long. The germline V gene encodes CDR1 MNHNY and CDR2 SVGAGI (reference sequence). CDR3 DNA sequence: TGTGCCAGCAGTTACTCGGCCCAGGGGATGAACACTGAAGCTTTCTTT. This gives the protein CASSYSAQGMNTEAFF.

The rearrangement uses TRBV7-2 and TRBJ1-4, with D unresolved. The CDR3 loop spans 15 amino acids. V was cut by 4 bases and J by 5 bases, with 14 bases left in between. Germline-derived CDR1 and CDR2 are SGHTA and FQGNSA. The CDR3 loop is CASSSPGGDNEKLFF. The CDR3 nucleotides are TGTGCCAGCAGCTCCCCTGGAGGAGACAATGAAAAACTGTTTTTT.

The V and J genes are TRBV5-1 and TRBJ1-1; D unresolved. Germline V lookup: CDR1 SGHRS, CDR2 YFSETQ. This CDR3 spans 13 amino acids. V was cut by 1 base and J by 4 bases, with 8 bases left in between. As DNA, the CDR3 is TGCGCCAGCAGCTTGCCGACACTCACTGAAGCTTTCTTT. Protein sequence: CASSLPTLTEAFF.